This TCR beta chain was identified in a study of T cell repertoires in cytomegalovirus infection. Study at large: Used in the study were CMV epitopes, some recently identified and HLA-C-restricted, others well-studied and HLA-B-restricted. Both CMV infection and a matching HLA type were indicated by public TCR beta signatures.

This clonotype has only a few counts. The antigen remains undetermined. Whole-study results and caveats: Adding up the frequency of public TCR beta families identified people who carried CMV plus the relevant HLA.

TCRdb redid the calling of the reads with MiXCR, one entry per CDR3 protein. The data show almost 90,000 distinct CDR3 sequences, about 31% seen once. Germline values: CDR1 SEHNR, CDR2 FQNEAQ (reference sequence). The V and J ends lost 10 bases and 0 bases respectively, with 10 bases between them. The CDR3 contains 13 residues. This TCR derives from a human donor in good health (CMV status not recorded). Some clones in this sample may be carry-over from other donors' samples. The material was CD8+ T cells from cultured PBMCs, obtained from culture after CMV antigen stimulation. This chain links TRBV7-9 with TRBJ1-3; no clear D gene. The CDR3 DNA follows: TGTGCCATCCCGACATACTCTGGAAACACCATATATTTT. Translated: CAIPTYSGNTIYF.